The 32 T cell receptor beta chains below all came from one sample that was sequenced in a study of control samples from healthy donors and cancer patients. Sequencing was performed with immunoSEQ multiplex PCR; in TCRdb, only in-frame clones are kept and a portion is missing. The sample has about 410,000 clones; 90% are singletons. Source material: PBMCs. The receptors were sampled from a middle-aged man with head and neck cancer.

The chain is built from TRBV28 and TRBJ1-4; possible D gene TRBD1, 5 bases. V was clipped by 6 bases and J by 7 bases, with 15 bases between them. Per germline, CDR1 MDHEN and CDR2 SYDVKM. The CDR3 is made up of 14 amino acids. The CDR3 loop reads CASRVPRQGEKLFF. CDR3 coding DNA: TGTGCCAGCAGGGTCCCCCGGCAGGGTGAAAAACTGTTTTTT.

This chain connects TRBV10-1 to TRBJ2-7, with 7 bases lining up with TRBD2. Germline CDR1 is WNHNN and CDR2 is SYGVQD (reference sequence). Trimming at V came to 8 bases and at J to 3 bases, leaving 1 base not matched to a gene. This CDR3 comprises 11 residues. DNA of the CDR3: TGCGCCAGCTCGGGGGGCTACGAGCAGTACTTC. Translating it yields CASSGGYEQYF.

This sequence joins TRBV7-3 and TRBJ2-3; D remains unclear. CDR1 is SGHTA and CDR2 is FQGTGA in the germline V gene. The CDR3 loop spans 14 amino acids. Trimming left V 5 bases short and J 3 bases short, with 12 bases between. The CDR3 region has the DNA TGTGCCAGCAGCCGGACCCTGGCGACAGATACGCAGTATTTT. It codes for CASSRTLATDTQYF.

As DNA, the CDR3 is TGTGCCAGCAGTTTATTTTTACTACGAGGGGGCCCCCACCCAGATACGCAGTATTTT. It encodes CASSLFLLRGGPHPDTQYF. The V call is TRBV28, the J call TRBJ2-3; TRBD1 matches at 7 bases. Germline V lookup: CDR1 MDHEN, CDR2 SYDVKM. The CDR3 is 19 amino acids. V lost 1 base to trimming and J lost 4 bases; unmatched junction nucleotides: 17.

The chain employs TRBV5-4 and TRBJ2-7; no reliable D call. Between the trimmed V and J ends, which lost 0 bases and 0 bases, there was a span of 1 base. Germline CDR1 SGHNT, CDR2 YYREEE (reference sequence). The CDR3 totals 12 residues. The CDR3 DNA is TGTGCCAGCAGCTTGGCCTCCTACGAGCAGTACTTC. This sequence encodes CASSLASYEQYF.

This chain joins TRBV5-1 and TRBJ2-7; 7 bases fit TRBD2. The CDR3 consists of 15 residues. Germline assignment: CDR1 SGHRS and CDR2 YFSETQ. After removal of 4 bases from V and 6 bases from J, the junction contained 13 bases not matched to a gene. The CDR3 sequence is CASSGGGEVSSEQYF. CDR3 nucleotides: TGCGCCAGCAGCGGGGGAGGGGAGGTATCCAGCGAGCAGTACTTC.

The chain combines TRBV30 with TRBJ1-1; D gene uncertain. Between the trimmed V and J ends, which lost 4 bases and 8 bases, there was a span of 11 bases. The CDR3 consists of 11 residues. Germline V gene sequence: CDR1 GTSNPN, CDR2 SVGIG (reference sequence). CDR3 region: CAWTDNYEAFF. The CDR3, as DNA: TGTGCCTGGACAGATAATTACGAAGCTTTCTTT.

J is TRBJ1-2 and V is TRBV10-2; D is possibly TRBD1 (5 bases). Germline CDR1 WSHSY, CDR2 SAAADI. Trimming cost V 6 bases and J 0 bases, with 14 bases left between them. This CDR3 comprises 15 residues. The CDR3 region has the DNA TGCGCCAGCAGAACCAGGGAACCAGCTAACTATGGCTACACCTTC. It codes for CASRTREPANYGYTF.

V is TRBV10-3 and J is TRBJ1-1, with D hard to call. The germline V gene encodes CDR1 ENHRY and CDR2 SYGVKD. The CDR3 consists of 12 residues. V gave up 4 bases and J gave up 3 bases, with 6 bases separating them. For the CDR3, the DNA is TGTGCCATCAGTGCTGCGGACACTGAAGCTTTCTTT. As protein: CAISAADTEAFF.

The chain has TRBV19 and TRBJ1-1, with 9 nucleotides matching TRBD1. This CDR3 is built from 14 residues. The germline gives CDR1 LNHDA, CDR2 SQIVND (reference sequence). After removal of 9 bases from V and 1 base from J, the junction contained 6 bases not matched to a gene. The CDR3 DNA follows: TGTGCCAGCGCGCACAGGGGGCGGAACACTGAAGCTTTCTTT. Translation gives CASAHRGRNTEAFF.

The chain combines TRBV28 with TRBJ1-6; D not certain. Trimming left V 1 base short and J 12 bases short, with 7 bases between. Germline values: CDR1 MDHEN, CDR2 SYDVKM. The CDR3 covers 12 residues. CDR3 bases: TGTGCCAGCAGTTTATCTAACGGACCCCTCCACTTT. This sequence encodes CASSLSNGPLHF.

The chain carries TRBV6-6 and TRBJ1-1; D unclear. Germline V gene lookup returns CDR1 MNHNY and CDR2 SVGAGI (reference sequence). The ends were cut back, 0 bases at V and 3 bases at J, with 5 bases in the middle. This CDR3 is built from 13 residues. The CDR3 DNA reads TGTGCCAGCAGTTACTCGAGGGACACTGAAGCTTTCTTT. Amino acid sequence: CASSYSRDTEAFF.

A single count supports this clone. V and J are TRBV3-1 (or the pseudogene TRBV3-2) and TRBJ2-3; TRBD1 might be the D (6 bases). The CDR3 spans 16 residues. Per germline, CDR1 LGHDT and CDR2 YNNKEL (reference sequence). The V end lost 2 bases, the J end lost 2 bases, and 14 bases lay between the germline ends. The CDR3 spells CASSQRSRGNTDTQYF. The DNA of the CDR3 is TGTGCCAGCAGCCAACGAAGCAGGGGAAACACAGATACGCAGTATTTT.

The CDR3: CASSSDRAQPQHF. The CDR3 nucleotides read TGTGCCAGCAGCTCCGACAGGGCCCAGCCCCAGCATTTT. This sequence joins TRBV11-2 and TRBJ1-5; TRBD1 agrees at 7 bases. V lost 4 bases, J lost 7 bases, and 4 bases stayed unmatched. The CDR3 runs 13 residues. Per germline, CDR1 SGHAT and CDR2 FQNNGV.

Remarks on this clone: The sample has other DNA sequences that encode this CDR3 too. The chain recombines TRBV7-9 with TRBJ2-1; D might be TRBD1 (5 bases). V was shortened by 5 bases and J by 2 bases, with 13 bases between the two germline ends. This CDR3 comprises 15 residues. Germline lookup yields CDR1 SEHNR and CDR2 FQNEAQ (reference sequence). The CDR3 sequence: CASSLGQGTYNEQFF. In DNA form, the CDR3 reads TGTGCCAGCAGCCTAGGGCAGGGCACCTACAATGAGCAGTTCTTC. The complete variable domain, with remaining parts taken from reference TRBV7-9 and TRBJ2-1, reads DTGVSQNPRHKITKRGQNVTFRCDPISEHNRLYWYRQTLGQGPEFLTYFQNEAQLEKSRLLSDRFSAERPKGSFSTLEIQRTEQGDSAMYLCASSLGQGTYNEQFFGPGTRLTVL.

The V call is TRBV7-3, the J call TRBJ2-7; the D gene is possibly TRBD2 (7 bases). V shed 2 bases and J shed 0 bases, with 11 bases lying between them. Looked up from germline, CDR1 is SGHTA and CDR2 is FQGTGA. The CDR3 spans 15 residues. The CDR3 nucleotides read TGTGCCAGCAGCTTATCCGGGGGGCCCTCCTACGAGCAGTACTTC. It translates to CASSLSGGPSYEQYF.

The rearrangement uses TRBV7-8 and TRBJ2-7; TRBD2 agrees at 11 bases. The germline V gene encodes CDR1 SGHVS and CDR2 FQNEAQ. Germline trimming cut 5 bases from V and 3 bases from J; bases unmatched to any gene: 9. The CDR3 runs 16 residues. CDR3 DNA: TGTGCCAGCAGCCTGGATTGGACTAGCGGGTTCTACGAGCAGTACTTC. This encodes CASSLDWTSGFYEQYF.

About this clone: Other DNA sequences in the same sample also yield this CDR3. The chain carries TRBV7-2 and TRBJ1-5; D remains ambiguous. This CDR3 region has 12 residues. Germline V gene data show CDR1 as SGHTA and CDR2 as FQGNSA. Trimming removed 1 base from V and 4 bases from J, with 2 bases in between. CDR3 region: CASSLVNQPQHF. The CDR3 DNA follows: TGTGCCAGCAGCTTAGTTAATCAGCCCCAGCATTTT.

The chain employs TRBV15 and TRBJ2-3; TRBD2 agrees at 10 bases. CDR1 is LNHNV and CDR2 is YYDKDF in the germline V gene (reference sequence). The CDR3 runs 17 residues. Germline trimming cut 2 bases from V and 6 bases from J; bases unmatched to any gene: 11. The CDR3 coding sequence is TGTGCCACCAGCAGACCACCCAGGACTAGCGGAGGGGATACGCAGTATTTT. Its protein product is CATSRPPRTSGGDTQYF.

The rearrangement links TRBV30 to TRBJ2-7; a weak D match, TRBD1 (6 bases). The CDR3 contains 12 residues. Germline-derived CDR1 and CDR2 are GTSNPN and SVGIG (reference sequence). V was shortened by 3 bases and J by 5 bases, with 11 bases between the two germline ends. The CDR3 here is CAWRTGNHEQYF. The CDR3 DNA is TGTGCCTGGAGAACAGGGAACCACGAGCAGTACTTC.

This chain links TRBV6-5 with TRBJ2-2, with 7 bases aligning to TRBD1. The CDR3 totals 14 residues. From germline, CDR1 is MNHEY and CDR2 SVGAGI. With V trimmed by 6 bases and J by 5 bases, 6 bases remained unmatched. The CDR3 region is CASRDRAQTGELFF. CDR3 bases: TGTGCCAGCAGAGACAGGGCCCAAACCGGGGAGCTGTTTTTT.

CDR3 coding DNA: TGTGCCAGCAGCTACGGGGGGGGCTACAATGAGCAGTTCTTC. Translation: CASSYGGGYNEQFF. The chain recombines TRBV7-2 with TRBJ2-1, with 8 nucleotides matching TRBD2. Germline V gives CDR1 SGHTA, CDR2 FQGNSA. Trimming took 4 bases from V and 3 from J; bases not matched to a gene: 2. This CDR3 is built from 14 residues.

This clone was detected only once. The chain couples TRBV19 to TRBJ1-1; 7 bases line up with TRBD1. CDR1 and CDR2 from the germline V gene are LNHDA and SQIVND (reference sequence). The CDR3 extends over 15 amino acids. Losses at the gene ends were 5 bases for V and 1 base for J; bases not matched to a gene: 7. Here the CDR3 DNA reads TGTGCCAGTAGTCCAAGCGGGACAGCGAACACTGAAGCTTTCTTT. Its protein product is CASSPSGTANTEAFF.

V gene TRBV9 combines with J gene TRBJ2-1; the match to TRBD1 covers 7 bases. Germline CDR1 reads SGDLS; CDR2 reads YYNGEE. Trimming at V came to 3 bases and at J to 7 bases, leaving 19 bases not matched to a gene. There are 18 residues in the CDR3. CDR3 sequence reads: CASSAAWDSSIPPNEQFF. CDR3 coding DNA: TGTGCCAGCAGCGCAGCCTGGGACAGCAGTATTCCCCCGAATGAGCAGTTCTTC. Using reference TRBV9 and TRBJ2-1 for the parts outside the CDR3, the full variable domain is DSGVTQTPKHLITATGQRVTLRCSPRSGDLSVYWYQQSLDQGLQFLIQYYNGEERAKGNILERFSAQQFPDLHSELNLSSLELGDSALYFCASSAAWDSSIPPNEQFFGPGTRLTVL.

This chain links TRBV7-8 with TRBJ2-7; D might be TRBD1 or TRBD2, each matching 5 bases. CDR3 length: 13 amino acids. Germline V CDR1 and CDR2: SGHVS, FQNEAQ. V lost 0 bases and J 5 bases, leaving 8 bases between the germline ends. The CDR3 region has the DNA TGTGCCAGCAGCTTAGCGAGGGGAAACGAGCAGTACTTC. It specifies CASSLARGNEQYF.

The CDR3 sequence: CATSRDRGRISYEQYF. The DNA for the CDR3 is TGTGCCACCAGCAGGGACCGGGGGCGAATCTCCTACGAGCAGTACTTC. This rearrangement joins TRBV15 to TRBJ2-7, with D tentatively TRBD1 or TRBD2 (6 bases each). The CDR3 is 16 amino acids. Between the trimmed V and J ends, which lost 3 bases and 0 bases, there was a span of 15 bases. CDR1 and CDR2 (germline): LNHNV, YYDKDF (reference sequence).

The chain recombines TRBV10-1 with TRBJ2-1; no definite D call. V lost 5 bases to trimming and J lost 0 bases, with 8 bases between them. This CDR3 spans 14 amino acids. Per germline, CDR1 WNHNN and CDR2 SYGVQD (reference sequence). CDR3: CASSRANSYNEQFF. The CDR3 bases are TGCGCCAGCAGTCGTGCTAACTCCTACAATGAGCAGTTCTTC.

The rearrangement links TRBV7-9 to TRBJ2-7; TRBD1 might be the D (6 bases). The CDR3 sequence is 14 residues long. The germline V gene has CDR1 SEHNR and CDR2 FQNEAQ (reference sequence). The V gene lost 6 bases and the J gene lost 0 bases, with 12 bases spanning the gap. The CDR3 loop is CASSFDRFSYEQYF. The CDR3 DNA reads TGTGCCAGCAGTTTCGACAGGTTCTCCTACGAGCAGTACTTC. The full variable domain, with the rest looked up from reference TRBV7-9 and TRBJ2-7, is DTGVSQNPRHKITKRGQNVTFRCDPISEHNRLYWYRQTLGQGPEFLTYFQNEAQLEKSRLLSDRFSAERPKGSFSTLEIQRTEQGDSAMYLCASSFDRFSYEQYFGPGTRLTVT.

CDR3 in DNA: TGTGCCAGCAGCCCTTGGACAGAAATAACCTCTGGAAACACCATATATTTT. Translation: CASSPWTEITSGNTIYF. The V call is TRBV7-9, the J call TRBJ1-3, with D possibly being TRBD1 (6 bases). V was cut by 5 bases and J by 0 bases, with 17 bases left in between. The CDR3 runs 17 residues. Per the germline V gene, CDR1 is SEHNR and CDR2 is FQNEAQ (reference sequence).

The rearrangement uses TRBV6-5 and TRBJ2-1; D perhaps matches TRBD1 (5 bases). There are 13 residues in the CDR3. CDR1 and CDR2 (germline): MNHEY, SVGAGI. Trimming removed 7 bases from V and 10 bases from J, with 17 bases in between. In DNA form, the CDR3 reads TGTGCCAGCACCCGGAAACAGGCCGGGGAGCAGTTCTTC. Encoded protein: CASTRKQAGEQFF.

The rearrangement joins TRBV19 to TRBJ2-1; D is tentatively TRBD1 or TRBD2 (5 bases each). Trimming took off 4 bases at V and 0 bases at J, with 13 bases between the two ends. CDR1 and CDR2 from the germline V gene are LNHDA and SQIVND (reference sequence). CDR3 length equals 16 residues. In DNA form, the CDR3 reads TGTGCCAGTAGTAATGAGGGGTCCCTCTCCTACAATGAGCAGTTCTTC. This codes for CASSNEGSLSYNEQFF.

The rearrangement joins TRBV13 to TRBJ2-1; 9 bases fit TRBD2. Germline V gene lookup returns CDR1 PRHDT and CDR2 FYEKMQ (reference sequence). The CDR3 runs to 20 residues. The V and J ends lost 5 bases and 0 bases, in that order; junction bases with no gene match: 17. Written as DNA, the CDR3 is TGTGCCAGCAGCCCCCGAGTTCTAGCGGGAAAAAGAAGCTCCTACAATGAGCAGTTCTTC. The encoded protein is CASSPRVLAGKRSSYNEQFF.